The clone carrying this T cell receptor beta chain was seen a single time. The antigen is undetermined. The PCR ran on 60 Vbeta and 13 Jbeta primers. Data came from immunoSEQ multiplex PCR; TCRdb stores just in-frame clones and leaves some out. The sample carries approximately 140,000 clones, roughly 85% recorded once. Healthy bone marrow donors made up the donors. This entry comes from a study of cytomegalovirus exposure and HLA in healthy donors. Study information: There were approximately 81 million unique TCRs (from HLA-typed donors) in an early data release. Findings and caveats of the study: Usually a TCR sequence was rare, but some public TCRs were found in many donors.

The CDR3 sequence is 15 residues long. CDR1 and CDR2 (germline): SGHNT, YENEEA. The V and J ends lost 3 bases and 1 base, in that order; junction bases with no gene match: 5. The rearrangement joins TRBV11-3 to TRBJ2-7, with 8 bases lining up with TRBD1. Material: PBMCs. The sequence came from a boy younger than 18 in good health and CMV-seronegative. CDR3 bases: TGTGCCAGCAGCTTTGGACAGGGCGCGTCCTACGAGCAGTACTTC. This translates into CASSFGQGASYEQYF.